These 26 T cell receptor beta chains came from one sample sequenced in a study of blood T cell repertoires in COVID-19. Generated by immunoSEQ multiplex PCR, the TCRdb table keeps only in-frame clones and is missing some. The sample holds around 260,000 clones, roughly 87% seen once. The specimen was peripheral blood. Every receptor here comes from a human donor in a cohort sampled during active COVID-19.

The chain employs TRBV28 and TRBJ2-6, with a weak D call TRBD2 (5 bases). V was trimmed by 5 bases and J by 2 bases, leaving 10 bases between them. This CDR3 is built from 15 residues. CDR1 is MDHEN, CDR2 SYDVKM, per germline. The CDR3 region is CASSPGNPGANVLTF. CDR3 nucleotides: TGTGCCAGCAGTCCCGGGAACCCTGGGGCCAACGTCCTGACTTTC.

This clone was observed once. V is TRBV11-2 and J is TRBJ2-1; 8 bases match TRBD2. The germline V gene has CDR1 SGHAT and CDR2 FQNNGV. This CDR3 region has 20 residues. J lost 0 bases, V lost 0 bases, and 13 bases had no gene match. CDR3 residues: CASSLDRSTSAQSSYNEQFF. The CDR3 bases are TGTGCCAGCAGCTTAGACCGATCGACTAGCGCCCAAAGCTCCTACAATGAGCAGTTCTTC.

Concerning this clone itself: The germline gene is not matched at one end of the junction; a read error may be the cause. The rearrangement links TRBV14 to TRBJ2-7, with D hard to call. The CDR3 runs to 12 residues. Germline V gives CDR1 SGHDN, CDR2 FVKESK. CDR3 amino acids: CASSQGRLPPRF. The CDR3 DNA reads TGTGCCAGCAGCCAAGGCAGACTCCCCCCGAGGTTC.

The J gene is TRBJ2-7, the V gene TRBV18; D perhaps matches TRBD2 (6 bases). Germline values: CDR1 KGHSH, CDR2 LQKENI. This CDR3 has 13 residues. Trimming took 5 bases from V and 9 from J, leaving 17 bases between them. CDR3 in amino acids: CASSSLLTGGQYF. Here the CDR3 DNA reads TGTGCCAGCTCATCCCTTCTTACCGGGGGGCAGTACTTC.

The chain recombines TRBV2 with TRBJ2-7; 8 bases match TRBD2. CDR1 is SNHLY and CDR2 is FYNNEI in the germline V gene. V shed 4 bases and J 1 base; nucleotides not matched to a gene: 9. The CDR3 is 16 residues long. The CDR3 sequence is CASSVTSGRGSYEQYF. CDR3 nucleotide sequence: TGTGCCAGCAGTGTCACCAGCGGGAGAGGGTCCTACGAGCAGTACTTC.

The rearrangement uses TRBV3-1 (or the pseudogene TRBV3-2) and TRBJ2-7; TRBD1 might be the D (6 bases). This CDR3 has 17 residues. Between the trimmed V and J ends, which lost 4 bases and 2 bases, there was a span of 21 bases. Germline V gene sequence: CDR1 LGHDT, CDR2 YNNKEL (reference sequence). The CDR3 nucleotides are TGTGCCAGCAGCCCCGGGATGGGGGACACGAGACCCTACGAGCAGTACTTC. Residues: CASSPGMGDTRPYEQYF.

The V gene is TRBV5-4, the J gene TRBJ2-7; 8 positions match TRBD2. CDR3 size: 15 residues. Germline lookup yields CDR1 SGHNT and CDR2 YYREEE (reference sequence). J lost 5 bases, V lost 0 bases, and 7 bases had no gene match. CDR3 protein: CASSLDAGGVNEQYF. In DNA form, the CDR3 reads TGTGCCAGCAGCTTGGACGCGGGAGGTGTAAACGAGCAGTACTTC.

DNA for the CDR3: TGCAGCGCCACAACCGGGACAGGTCCCTACGAGCAGTACTTC. Protein sequence: CSATTGTGPYEQYF. V is TRBV29-1 and J is TRBJ2-7; 8 nucleotides agree with TRBD1. Germline assignment: CDR1 SQVTM and CDR2 ANQGSEA. The CDR3 totals 14 residues. J gave up 2 bases and V 7 bases, and 10 bases lay outside the gene matches.

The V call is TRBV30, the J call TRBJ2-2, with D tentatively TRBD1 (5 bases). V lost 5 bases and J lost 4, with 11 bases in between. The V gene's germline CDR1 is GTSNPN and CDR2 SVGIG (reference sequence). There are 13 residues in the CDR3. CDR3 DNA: TGTGCCTGGGCCAGGGTTGGCACCGGGGAGCTGTTTTTT. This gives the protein CAWARVGTGELFF. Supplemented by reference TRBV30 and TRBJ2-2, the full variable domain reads SQTIHQWPATLVQPVGSPLSLECTVEGTSNPNLYWYRQAAGRGLQLLFYSVGIGQISSEVPQNLSASRPQDRQFILSSKKLLLSDSGFYLCAWARVGTGELFFGEGSRLTVL.

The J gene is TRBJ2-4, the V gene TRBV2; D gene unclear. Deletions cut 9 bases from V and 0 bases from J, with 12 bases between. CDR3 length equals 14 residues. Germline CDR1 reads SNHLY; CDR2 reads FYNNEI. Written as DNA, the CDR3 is TGTGCCAGTCAGGAACCTTTAGCCAAAAACATTCAGTACTTC. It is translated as CASQEPLAKNIQYF.

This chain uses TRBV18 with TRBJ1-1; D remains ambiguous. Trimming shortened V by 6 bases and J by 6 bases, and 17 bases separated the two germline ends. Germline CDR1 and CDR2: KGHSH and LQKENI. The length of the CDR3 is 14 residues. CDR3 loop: CASSRDGWNSEAFF. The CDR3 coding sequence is TGTGCCAGCTCGCGGGATGGGTGGAATTCTGAAGCTTTCTTT.

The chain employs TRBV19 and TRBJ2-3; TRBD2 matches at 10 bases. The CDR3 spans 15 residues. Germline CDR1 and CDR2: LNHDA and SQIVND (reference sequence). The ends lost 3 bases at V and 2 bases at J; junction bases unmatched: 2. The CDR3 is CASSITSGNTDTQYF. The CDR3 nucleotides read TGTGCCAGTAGTATTACTAGCGGGAACACAGATACGCAGTATTTT.

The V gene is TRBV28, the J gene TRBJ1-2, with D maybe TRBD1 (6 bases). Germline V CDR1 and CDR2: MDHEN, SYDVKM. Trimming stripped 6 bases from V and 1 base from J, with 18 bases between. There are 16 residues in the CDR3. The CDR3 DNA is TGTGCCAGCAGCCAAGGCGGACAGATCTATAACTATGGCTACACCTTC. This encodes CASSQGGQIYNYGYTF.

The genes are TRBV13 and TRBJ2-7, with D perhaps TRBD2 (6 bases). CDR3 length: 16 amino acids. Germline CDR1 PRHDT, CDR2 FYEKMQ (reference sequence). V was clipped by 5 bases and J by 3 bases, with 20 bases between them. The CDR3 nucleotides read TGTGCCAGCAGCCCTGAAAGATTCGGGAGCCGCTACGAGCAGTACTTC. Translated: CASSPERFGSRYEQYF.

As DNA, the CDR3 is TGTGCCACCGATAAGGGACAACGAACCTACGAGCAGTACTTC. The encoded protein is CATDKGQRTYEQYF. The chain has TRBV6-5 and TRBJ2-7, with D possibly TRBD1 on 6 matching bases. This CDR3 has 14 residues. From germline, CDR1 is MNHEY and CDR2 SVGAGI. V was cut by 10 bases and J by 2 bases, with 18 bases left in between.

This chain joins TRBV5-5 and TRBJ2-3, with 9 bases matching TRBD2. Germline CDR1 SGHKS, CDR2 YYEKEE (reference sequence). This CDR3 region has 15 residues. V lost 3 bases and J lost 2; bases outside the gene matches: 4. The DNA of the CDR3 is TGTGCCAGCAGCTCGACTAGCGGACACACAGATACGCAGTATTTT. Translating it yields CASSSTSGHTDTQYF.

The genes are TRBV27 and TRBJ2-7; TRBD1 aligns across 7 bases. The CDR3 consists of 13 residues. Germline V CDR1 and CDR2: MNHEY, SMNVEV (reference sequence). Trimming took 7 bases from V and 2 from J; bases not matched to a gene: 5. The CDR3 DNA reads TGTGCCAGCAAGCGGACAGGACCCTACGAGCAGTACTTC. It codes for CASKRTGPYEQYF.

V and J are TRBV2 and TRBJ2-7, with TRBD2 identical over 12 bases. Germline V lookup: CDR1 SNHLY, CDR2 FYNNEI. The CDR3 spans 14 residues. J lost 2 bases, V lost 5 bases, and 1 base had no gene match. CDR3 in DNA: TGTGCCAGCAGTCTAGCGGGAGGGGCCTACGAGCAGTACTTC. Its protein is CASSLAGGAYEQYF.

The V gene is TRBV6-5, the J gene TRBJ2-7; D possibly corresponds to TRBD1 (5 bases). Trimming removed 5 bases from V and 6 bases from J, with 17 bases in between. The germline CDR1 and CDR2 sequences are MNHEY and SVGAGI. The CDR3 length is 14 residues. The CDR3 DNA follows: TGTGCCAGCAGTAGGGGTCTGCGATTAATCGAGCAGTACTTC. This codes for CASSRGLRLIEQYF.

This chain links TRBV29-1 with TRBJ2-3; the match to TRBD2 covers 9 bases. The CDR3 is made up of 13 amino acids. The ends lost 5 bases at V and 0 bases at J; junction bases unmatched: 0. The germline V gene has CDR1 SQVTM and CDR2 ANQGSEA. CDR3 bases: TGCAGCGTTACTAGCGGGAGCACAGATACGCAGTATTTT. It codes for CSVTSGSTDTQYF.

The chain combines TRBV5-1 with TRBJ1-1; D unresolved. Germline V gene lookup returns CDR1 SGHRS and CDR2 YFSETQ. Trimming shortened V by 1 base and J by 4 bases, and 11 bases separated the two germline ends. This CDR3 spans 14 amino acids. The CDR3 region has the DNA TGCGCCAGCAGCTTGACGGGCCGGGGCACTGAAGCTTTCTTT. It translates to CASSLTGRGTEAFF.

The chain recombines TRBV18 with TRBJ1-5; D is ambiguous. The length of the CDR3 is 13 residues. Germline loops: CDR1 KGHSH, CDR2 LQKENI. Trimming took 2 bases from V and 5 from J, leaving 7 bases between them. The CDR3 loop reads CASSPFSDQPQHF. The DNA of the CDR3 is TGTGCCAGCTCACCATTTTCAGATCAGCCCCAGCATTTT.

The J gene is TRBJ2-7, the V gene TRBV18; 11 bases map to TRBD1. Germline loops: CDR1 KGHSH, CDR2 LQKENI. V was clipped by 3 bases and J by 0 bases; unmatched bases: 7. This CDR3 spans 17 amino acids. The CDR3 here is CASSPVLGTGGSYEQYF. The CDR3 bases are TGTGCCAGCTCACCGGTTTTGGGGACAGGGGGCTCCTACGAGCAGTACTTC. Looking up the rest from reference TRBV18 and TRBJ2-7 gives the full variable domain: NAGVMQNPRHLVRRRGQEARLRCSPMKGHSHVYWYRQLPEEGLKFMVYLQKENIIDESGMPKERFSAEFPKEGPSILRIQQVVRGDSAAYFCASSPVLGTGGSYEQYFGPGTRLTVT.

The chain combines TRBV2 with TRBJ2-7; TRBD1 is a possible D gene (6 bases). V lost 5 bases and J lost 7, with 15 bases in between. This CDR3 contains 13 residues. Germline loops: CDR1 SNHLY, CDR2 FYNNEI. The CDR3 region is CASSPDSFREQYF. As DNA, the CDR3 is TGTGCCAGCAGTCCGGACAGTTTCCGGGAGCAGTACTTC. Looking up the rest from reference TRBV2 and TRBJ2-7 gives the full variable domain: EPEVTQTPSHQVTQMGQEVILRCVPISNHLYFYWYRQILGQKVEFLVSFYNNEISEKSEIFDDQFSVERPDGSNFTLKIRSTKLEDSAMYFCASSPDSFREQYFGPGTRLTVT.

CDR3 DNA sequence: TGTGCCAGCTCAGACAGACTCGGCGCTGAAGCTTTCTTT. Amino acids: CASSDRLGAEAFF. The rearrangement links TRBV18 to TRBJ1-1; perhaps TRBD1 as D (5 bases). The V end lost 5 bases, the J end lost 6 bases, and 13 bases lay between the germline ends. From germline, CDR1 is KGHSH and CDR2 LQKENI. This CDR3 is built from 13 residues.

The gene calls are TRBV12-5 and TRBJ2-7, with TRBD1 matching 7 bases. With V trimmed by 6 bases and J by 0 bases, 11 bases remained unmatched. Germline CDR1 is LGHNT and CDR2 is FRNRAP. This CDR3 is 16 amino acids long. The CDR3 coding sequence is TGTGCTAGTGGGCGCCAAACAGGGGTAAGCTCCTACGAGCAGTACTTC. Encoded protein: CASGRQTGVSSYEQYF.